The rows below give T cell receptor beta chains drawn from one sample of a study of blood T cell repertoires in COVID-19. Data came from immunoSEQ multiplex PCR; TCRdb stores just in-frame clones and leaves some out. Of about 110,000 clones listed, 70% to 85% were seen once; the top ten hold under 8%. Sequenced sample: peripheral blood. These receptors were collected from an elderly woman with active or convalescent COVID-19. Both conserved end residues are part of each CDR3. Fields, in order: V gene, D gene, clone size, J gene, CDR3 protein, CDR3 DNA. A D gene is named only where the DNA matches it firmly. Clone sizes are given selectively: once, few, many, or a class where the clone is expanded.

V: TRBV4-2
D: NA
size: few
J: TRBJ2-5
CDR3: CASSQERQAEGTQYF
DNA: TGTGCCAGCAGCCAAGAACGACAGGCCGAGGGGACCCAGTACTTC

V: TRBV5-1
D: TRBD1
size: NA
J: TRBJ1-2
CDR3: CASSSGQGADYGYTF
DNA: TGCGCCAGCAGCTCGGGACAGGGCGCGGACTATGGCTACACCTTC

V: TRBV21-1
D: NA
size: NA
J: TRBJ2-3
CDR3: CASSKGRQGSTDTQYF
DNA: TGTGCCAGCAGCAAAGGTAGGCAGGGGAGCACAGATACGCAGTATTTT

V: TRBV5-5
D: TRBD1
size: NA
J: TRBJ1-5
CDR3: CASSLGGTGLNQPQHF
DNA: TGTGCCAGCAGTCTCGGGGGGACAGGGCTGAATCAGCCCCAGCATTTT

V: TRBV19
D: TRBD1
size: NA
J: TRBJ1-5
CDR3: CASSGDRANQPQHF
DNA: TGTGCCAGTAGTGGGGACAGGGCCAATCAGCCCCAGCATTTT

V: TRBV5-4
D: NA
size: NA
J: TRBJ2-6
CDR3: CASSLEGRSGANVLTF
DNA: TGTGCCAGCAGCTTGGAGGGGCGGTCTGGGGCCAACGTCCTGACTTTC

V: TRBV4-2
D: TRBD2
size: NA
J: TRBJ2-3
CDR3: CASSQFAGTSGGSTDTQYF
DNA: TGTGCCAGCAGCCAATTCGCGGGGACTAGCGGGGGTAGCACAGATACGCAGTATTTT

V: TRBV18
D: NA
size: NA
J: TRBJ2-3
CDR3: CASSPNTQSTDTQYF
DNA: TGTGCCAGCTCACCAAACACCCAGAGCACAGATACGCAGTATTTT

V: TRBV10-3
D: NA
size: NA
J: TRBJ2-2
CDR3: CAISEPRAQGSAGELFF
DNA: TGTGCCATCAGTGAGCCGAGGGCCCAGGGGAGCGCCGGGGAGCTGTTTTTT

V: TRBV5-1
D: NA
size: NA
J: TRBJ1-2
CDR3: CASSLGAGADGYTF
DNA: TGCGCCAGCAGCTTGGGGGCAGGGGCGGACGGCTACACCTTC

V: TRBV7-3
D: TRBD1
size: NA
J: TRBJ2-3
CDR3: CASSLDRGGADTQYF
DNA: TGTGCCAGCAGCCTGGACAGGGGCGGTGCAGATACGCAGTATTTT

V: TRBV3-1/TRBV3-2
D: NA
size: few
J: TRBJ2-3
CDR3: CASSPGHHTDTQYF
DNA: TGTGCCAGCAGCCCGGGACACCACACAGATACGCAGTATTTT

V: TRBV11-3
D: TRBD2
size: NA
J: TRBJ2-1
CDR3: CASSRLAGGNEQFF
DNA: TGTGCCAGCAGCCGACTAGCGGGGGGCAATGAGCAGTTCTTC

V: TRBV6-5
D: TRBD1
size: NA
J: TRBJ2-7
CDR3: CASSPWTGNLDEQYF
DNA: TGTGCCAGCAGCCCCTGGACAGGGAATCTTGACGAGCAGTACTTC

V: TRBV19
D: NA
size: NA
J: TRBJ2-2
CDR3: CASSSPGHPANTGELFF
DNA: TGTGCCAGTAGTAGCCCGGGACACCCCGCGAACACCGGGGAGCTGTTTTTT

V: TRBV9
D: NA
size: NA
J: TRBJ1-1
CDR3: CASSVARNTEAFF
DNA: TGTGCCAGCAGCGTGGCCCGGAACACTGAAGCTTTCTTT

V: TRBV29-1
D: NA
size: NA
J: TRBJ2-1
CDR3: CSVLPEWNEQFF
DNA: TGCAGCGTCCTCCCCGAGTGGAATGAGCAGTTCTTC

V: TRBV3-1/TRBV3-2
D: NA
size: NA
J: TRBJ1-2
CDR3: CASSQGPSIGYTF
DNA: TGTGCCAGCAGCCAGGGGCCCTCTATTGGCTACACCTTC

V: TRBV19
D: TRBD2
size: NA
J: TRBJ2-1
CDR3: CASNMGLAGFNEQFF
DNA: TGTGCCAGTAATATGGGGCTAGCGGGATTCAATGAGCAGTTCTTC